Shown below are 13 T cell receptor beta chains from a single sample sequenced in a study of blood T cell repertoires in COVID-19. Here immunoSEQ multiplex PCR was the method, and the copy in TCRdb shows in-frame clones only, minus some. This repertoire shows approximately 250,000 clones, approximately 90% found once; its top ten account for more than 3.5%. The sequencing input was PBMCs or T cells enriched from blood (not recorded which). These receptors were obtained from a woman in her twenties or thirties who had recovered from COVID-19.

The CDR3 bases are TGTGCCAGCAGTCAGGCGATTCAAAATAATTCACCCCTCCACTTT. This sequence encodes CASSQAIQNNSPLHF. The genes are TRBV27 and TRBJ1-6; D unclear. Trimming took 5 bases from V and 5 from J, leaving 13 bases between them. The CDR3 is made up of 15 amino acids. CDR1 is MNHEY, CDR2 SMNVEV, per germline (reference sequence).

This clone was recorded once. This chain joins TRBV15 and TRBJ1-5; TRBD1 matches 10 bases. Germline V gene sequence: CDR1 LNHNV, CDR2 YYDKDF (reference sequence). V shed 9 bases and J 0 bases; nucleotides not matched to a gene: 8. The CDR3 is 16 residues long. CDR3: CATRDRGSYSNQPQHF. The CDR3 DNA follows: TGTGCCACTCGGGACAGGGGATCTTATAGCAATCAGCCCCAGCATTTT.

The chain recombines TRBV6-5 with TRBJ2-3; 7 bases are shared with TRBD2. CDR1 is MNHEY and CDR2 is SVGAGI in the germline V gene. J gave up 5 bases and V 5 bases, and 10 bases lay outside the gene matches. This CDR3 has 15 residues. CDR3 region: CASSRRERGEDTQYF. The CDR3 bases are TGTGCCAGCAGTAGGCGGGAGAGAGGGGAAGATACGCAGTATTTT.

The V gene is TRBV2, the J gene TRBJ1-2; D gene ambiguous. Germline loops: CDR1 SNHLY, CDR2 FYNNEI. V lost 2 bases and J lost 4, with 5 bases in between. The CDR3 loop spans 12 amino acids. The CDR3, as DNA: TGTGCCAGCAGTGAACTGAGCTATGGCTACACCTTC. Protein product: CASSELSYGYTF.

V gene TRBV7-9 combines with J gene TRBJ1-4; D is uncertain. V lost 5 bases, J lost 3 bases, and 4 bases lay in between. The CDR3 length is 12 residues. The germline gives CDR1 SEHNR, CDR2 FQNEAQ (reference sequence). The CDR3 protein is CASSRSNEKLFF. DNA of the CDR3: TGTGCCAGCAGCCGGTCTAATGAAAAACTGTTTTTT. Complete variable domain (other parts from reference TRBV7-9 and TRBJ1-4): DTGVSQNPRHKITKRGQNVTFRCDPISEHNRLYWYRQTLGQGPEFLTYFQNEAQLEKSRLLSDRFSAERPKGSFSTLEIQRTEQGDSAMYLCASSRSNEKLFFGSGTQLSVL.

The V call is TRBV5-5, the J call TRBJ1-2, with 7 bases lining up with TRBD1. Germline V gives CDR1 SGHKS, CDR2 YYEKEE (reference sequence). The V segment lost 5 bases and the J segment 3 bases; nucleotides outside the gene matches: 16. The CDR3 is 17 residues long. CDR3 sequence reads: CASSLGTGVLDDYGYTF. CDR3 in DNA: TGTGCCAGCAGTCTTGGAACAGGGGTGCTAGATGACTATGGCTACACCTTC. Full variable domain (missing parts from reference TRBV5-5 and TRBJ1-2): DAGVTQSPTHLIKTRGQQVTLRCSPISGHKSVSWYQQVLGQGPQFIFQYYEKEERGRGNFPDRFSARQFPNYSSELNVNALLLGDSALYLCASSLGTGVLDDYGYTFGSGTRLTVV.

Only a few counts were recorded for this clone. The rearrangement uses TRBV25-1 and TRBJ2-2; TRBD1 agrees at 9 bases. Trimming at V came to 1 base and at J to 4 bases, leaving 10 bases not matched to a gene. Looked up from germline, CDR1 is MGHDK and CDR2 is SYGVNS. This CDR3 contains 18 residues. The CDR3 loop reads CASSESGTGGRLTGELFF. For the CDR3, the DNA is TGTGCCAGCAGTGAATCAGGAACAGGGGGCCGGCTCACCGGGGAGCTGTTTTTT.

V gene TRBV19 combines with J gene TRBJ2-7; a weak D match, TRBD2 (5 bases). The V gene lost 1 base and the J gene lost 3 bases, with 19 bases spanning the gap. The germline gives CDR1 LNHDA, CDR2 SQIVND (reference sequence). The length of the CDR3 is 17 residues. The CDR3 loop is CASSIVNREITCYEQYF. The DNA of the CDR3 is TGTGCCAGTAGTATAGTTAATAGGGAGATAACCTGCTACGAGCAGTACTTC.

The CDR3 sequence: CASSADSYMNTEAFF. CDR3 nucleotides: TGTGCCAGCAGCGCAGACAGCTACATGAACACTGAAGCTTTCTTT. The chain is built from TRBV9 and TRBJ1-1, with a possible D match to TRBD1 (5 bases). V lost 3 bases to trimming and J lost 0 bases, with 12 bases between them. Germline V gene sequence: CDR1 SGDLS, CDR2 YYNGEE. This CDR3 spans 15 amino acids.

As DNA, the CDR3 is TGTGCCAGTAGTATGATTCAGGGGGCTTTCAGCAATCAGCCCCAGCATTTT. Amino acids: CASSMIQGAFSNQPQHF. The chain recombines TRBV19 with TRBJ1-5; 8 bases are a match to TRBD1. V shed 3 bases and J 1 base; nucleotides not matched to a gene: 8. Per germline, CDR1 LNHDA and CDR2 SQIVND (reference sequence). The CDR3 has 17 residues.

The chain has TRBV6-2 or TRBV6-3 and TRBJ2-1, with 8 nucleotides matching TRBD2. CDR3 length: 14 amino acids. V shed 2 bases, J shed 7 bases, and the junction held 4 bases outside the gene matches. Germline values: CDR1 MNHEY, CDR2 SVGEGT. The CDR3 spells CASSYTGGRNEQFF. The CDR3 nucleotides are TGTGCCAGCAGTTACACGGGAGGGAGAAATGAGCAGTTCTTC.

This clone was found many times. The chain carries TRBV28 and TRBJ1-6; D remains ambiguous. Trimming shortened V by 8 bases and J by 7 bases, and 15 bases separated the two germline ends. CDR3 length: 14 amino acids. The V gene's germline CDR1 is MDHEN and CDR2 SYDVKM. The DNA of the CDR3 is TGTGCCAGCGCCCCGGGTTCGGGAAATTCACCCCTCCACTTT. Its protein product is CASAPGSGNSPLHF.

This rearrangement joins TRBV28 to TRBJ1-2; no firm D call. The CDR3 totals 12 residues. V was trimmed by 3 bases and J by 5 bases, leaving 7 bases between them. Germline assignment: CDR1 MDHEN and CDR2 SYDVKM. The CDR3 sequence: CASSFDKYGYTF. DNA for the CDR3: TGTGCCAGCAGTTTCGACAAGTATGGCTACACCTTC.